This T cell receptor (beta chain) was recorded in a study of shared clonotypes between healthy human individuals. Across the whole study: CD8 memory received one plate per donor, CD8 naive two, CD4 memory three and CD4 naive three.

Deletions cut 9 bases from V and 2 bases from J, with 14 bases between. The CDR3 covers 14 residues. Germline V gene lookup returns CDR1 LNHNV and CDR2 YYDKDF (reference sequence). Generated by immunoSEQ multiplex PCR, the TCRdb table keeps only in-frame clones and is missing some. The table has over 2 million clones, less than 95% seen once. Study findings and constraints: Across subsets, estimated richness was generally greater for naive than for memory populations.

Donors were healthy HIV-negative adults without recent acute infections or vaccinations. Into CD45RA+ naive and CD45RA-negative memory subsets, the CD4+ cells were split. As for this clone: Its antigen is still unknown.

The clonotype was recovered from a man aged 18 to 30 in good health. Some clones in this sample may be carry-over from other donors' samples. Sequencing was performed on naive CD4+ T cells from PBMCs. Subset given: CD45RA+ positively selected. The rearrangement links TRBV15 to TRBJ2-1; D is perhaps TRBD2 (6 bases). The CDR3 loop reads CATLPRRAYNEQFF. For the CDR3, the DNA is TGTGCCACTCTACCACGGAGGGCCTACAATGAGCAGTTCTTC.